Sequencing of this T cell receptor beta chain was carried out in a study of blood T cell repertoires in COVID-19 (TCRdb year 2020). About the full investigation: Samples covering the acute and convalescent phases of COVID-19 were provided by collaborators in the United States, Italy and Spain. The material from the prospective study consisted of cDNA or gDNA derived from T cells, B-cell-depleted T cells, or PBMCs. The dataset comprised deeply sampled blood TCRbeta repertoires from subjects exposed to, actively infected with, or recovered from COVID-19. The repertoires were made available in a free public database intended to serve as a resource for research on the immune response to SARS-CoV-2. The samples were drawn from two sources: the first 160 participants of the ongoing ImmuneRACE study, and 1,254 subjects contributed by 6 global collaborators. A de-identified subject ID, COVID-19 status, age in years and sex were almost always included in the sample metadata. Where HLA class I and class II types were available, the types were taken from metadata supplied by the sample provider, not from assay-based typing.

The CDR1 and CDR2 encoded by the germline V gene (reference sequence) are SEHNR and FQNEAQ. The junction shows trimming of 5 bases on V and 5 bases on J, plus 21 bases between the germline ends. From the cysteine through the phenylalanine, the CDR3 covers 16 amino acids. Only CDR3 DNA remains: 48 bases, in frame from the first base. This clone occurred once. The antigen this receptor binds is unknown. Qualities for individual bases were not recorded, and no much larger clone is one base off. Paper-wide results and their limitations: The amount of clinical and demographic metadata varied by source and participant and was provided uncurated.

Enrolling through a virtual design, the prospective study's participants ranged in age from roughly 18 to 89 years and lived across 24 United States geographic areas. To assign participants to cohorts, the prospective study relied on clinical history that participants themselves reported in a screening survey and a study questionnaire. For ImmuneRACE Cohort 3, a participant was defined as recovered based on two consecutive negative NP/OP PCR tests, clearance by a healthcare professional, or resolution of symptoms. Each participant in the prospective study had whole blood, serum and a nasopharyngeal or oropharyngeal swab collected by mobile phlebotomists. Prospective study participants could optionally give additional blood draws and questionnaires over a roughly 2-month period. Before DNA extraction, blood samples from the prospective study were shipped at room temperature or frozen. The immunoSEQ Assay, a bias-controlled multiplex PCR, was used to amplify TCRbeta CDR3 regions from genomic DNA. Under the source paper's analysis protocol: The number of nucleated cells in each sample was estimated from the amplification of reference gene primers within the assay. Sequence reads were collapsed and filtered to measure the absolute abundance of every unique TCRbeta CDR3 rearrangement. For each sample, productive Simpson clonality was calculated as the square root of Simpson's diversity index over productive rearrangements. The clones in this table, taken by TCRdb from immuneACCESS, are in-frame only. Not every clone is retained; where verified, under half of the shortfall comes from an unresolved V gene, and the cause of the rest is unknown. That table supplies the V and J calls and clone size; D and trimming were determined from the DNA. Here the sample has about 330,000 clones; more than 75% occur a single time. The top ten clonotypes cover approximately 5% of the sample.

Recombination linked TRBV7-9 to TRBJ1-2; the best D guess is TRBD1, with 5 bases matching. The sequence was collected from a woman in her 30s who had recovered from COVID-19. The sequencing input was PBMCs or T cells enriched from blood (not recorded which). CDR3 loop: CASSPGVGIRGYGYTF. The sequence in DNA is TGTGCCAGCAGCCCGGGGGTGGGAATCCGTGGATATGGCTACACCTTC.